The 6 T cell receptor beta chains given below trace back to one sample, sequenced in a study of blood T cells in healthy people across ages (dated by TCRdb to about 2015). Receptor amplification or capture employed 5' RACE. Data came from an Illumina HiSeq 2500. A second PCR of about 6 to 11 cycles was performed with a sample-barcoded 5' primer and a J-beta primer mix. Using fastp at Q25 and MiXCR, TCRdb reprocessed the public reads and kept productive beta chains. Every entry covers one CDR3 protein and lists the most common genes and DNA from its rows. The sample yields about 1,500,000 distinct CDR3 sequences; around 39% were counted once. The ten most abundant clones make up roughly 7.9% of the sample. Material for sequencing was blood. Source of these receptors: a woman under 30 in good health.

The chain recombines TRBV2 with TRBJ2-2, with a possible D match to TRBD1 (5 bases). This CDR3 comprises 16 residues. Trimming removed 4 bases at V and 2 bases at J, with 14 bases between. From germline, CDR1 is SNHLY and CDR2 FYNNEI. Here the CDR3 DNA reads TGTGCCAGCAGTGGAGTGGGGCTTCTAAACACCGGGGAGCTGTTTTTT. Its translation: CASSGVGLLNTGELFF.

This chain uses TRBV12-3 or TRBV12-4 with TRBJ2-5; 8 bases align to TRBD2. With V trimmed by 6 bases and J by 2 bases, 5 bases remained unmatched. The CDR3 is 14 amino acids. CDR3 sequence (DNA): TGTGCCAGCAGGGCACTAGCGGCTCAAGAGACCCAGTACTTC. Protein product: CASRALAAQETQYF.

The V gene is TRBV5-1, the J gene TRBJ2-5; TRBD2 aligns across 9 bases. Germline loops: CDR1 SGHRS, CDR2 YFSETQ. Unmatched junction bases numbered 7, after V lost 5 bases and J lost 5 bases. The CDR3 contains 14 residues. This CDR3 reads CASRGLAGFETQYF. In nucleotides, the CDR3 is TGCGCCAGCAGGGGGCTAGCGGGGTTTGAGACCCAGTACTTC.

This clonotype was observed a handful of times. In DNA form, the CDR3 reads TGTGCCAGCAGTGAAGCCAGGGTGAACACCGGGGAGCTGTTTTTT. Its translation: CASSEARVNTGELFF. The J gene is TRBJ2-2, the V gene TRBV2; perhaps TRBD1 as D (5 bases). The germline gives CDR1 SNHLY, CDR2 FYNNEI. The V gene lost 0 bases and the J gene lost 1 base, with 6 bases spanning the gap. The CDR3 covers 15 residues.

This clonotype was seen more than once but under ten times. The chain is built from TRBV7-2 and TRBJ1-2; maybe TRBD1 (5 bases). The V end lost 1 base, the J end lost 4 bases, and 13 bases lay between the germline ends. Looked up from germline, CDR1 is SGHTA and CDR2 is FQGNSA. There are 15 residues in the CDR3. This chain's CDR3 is CASSLESARAYGYTF. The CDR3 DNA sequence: TGTGCCAGCAGCTTAGAGTCGGCCAGGGCCTATGGCTACACCTTC. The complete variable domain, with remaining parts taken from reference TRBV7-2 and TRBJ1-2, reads GAGVSQSPSNKVTEKGKDVELRCDPISGHTALYWYRQSLGQGLEFLIYFQGNSAPDKSGLPSDRFSAERTGGSVSTLTIQRTQQEDSAVYLCASSLESARAYGYTFGSGTRLTVV.

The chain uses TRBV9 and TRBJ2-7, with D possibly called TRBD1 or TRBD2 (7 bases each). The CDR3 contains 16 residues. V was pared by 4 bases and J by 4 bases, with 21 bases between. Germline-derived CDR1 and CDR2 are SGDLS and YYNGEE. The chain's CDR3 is CASSPQGGQIGYEQYF. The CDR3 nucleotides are TGTGCCAGCAGCCCCCAGGGGGGGCAAATCGGGTACGAGCAGTACTTC.